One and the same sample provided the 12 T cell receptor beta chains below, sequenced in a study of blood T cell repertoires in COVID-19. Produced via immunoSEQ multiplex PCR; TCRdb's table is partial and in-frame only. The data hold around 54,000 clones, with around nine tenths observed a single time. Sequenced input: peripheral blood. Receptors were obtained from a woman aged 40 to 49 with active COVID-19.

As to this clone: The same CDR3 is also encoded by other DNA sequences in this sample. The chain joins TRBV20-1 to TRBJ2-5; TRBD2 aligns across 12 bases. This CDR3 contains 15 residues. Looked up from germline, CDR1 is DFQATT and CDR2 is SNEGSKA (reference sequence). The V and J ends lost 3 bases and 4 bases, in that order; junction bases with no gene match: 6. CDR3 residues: CSASRASGGAETQYF. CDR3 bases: TGCAGTGCTAGTCGCGCTAGCGGGGGGGCAGAGACCCAGTACTTC.

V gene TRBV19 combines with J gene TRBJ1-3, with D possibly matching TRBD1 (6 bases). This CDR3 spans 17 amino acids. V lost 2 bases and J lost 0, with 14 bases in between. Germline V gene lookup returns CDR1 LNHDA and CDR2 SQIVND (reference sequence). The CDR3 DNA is TGTGCCAGTAGTATAACTCGTGGGGGCGCCTCTGGAAACACCATATATTTT. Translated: CASSITRGGASGNTIYF.

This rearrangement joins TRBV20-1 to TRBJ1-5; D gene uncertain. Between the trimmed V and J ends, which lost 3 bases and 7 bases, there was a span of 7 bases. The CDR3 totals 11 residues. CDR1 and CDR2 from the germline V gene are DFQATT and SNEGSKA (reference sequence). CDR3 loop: CSASSSQPQHF. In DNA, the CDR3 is TGCAGTGCTAGTTCTAGCCAGCCCCAGCATTTT.

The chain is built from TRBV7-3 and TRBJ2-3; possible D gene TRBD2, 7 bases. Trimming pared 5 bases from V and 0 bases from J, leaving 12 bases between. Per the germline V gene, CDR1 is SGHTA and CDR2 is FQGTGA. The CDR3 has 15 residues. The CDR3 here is CASSIGGASTDTQYF. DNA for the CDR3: TGTGCCAGCAGCATAGGGGGGGCTAGCACAGATACGCAGTATTTT. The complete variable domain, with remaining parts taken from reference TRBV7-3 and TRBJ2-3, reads GAGVSQTPSNKVTEKGKYVELRCDPISGHTALYWYRQSLGQGPEFLIYFQGTGAADDSGLPNDRFFAVRPEGSVSTLKIQRTERGDSAVYLCASSIGGASTDTQYFGPGTRLTVL.

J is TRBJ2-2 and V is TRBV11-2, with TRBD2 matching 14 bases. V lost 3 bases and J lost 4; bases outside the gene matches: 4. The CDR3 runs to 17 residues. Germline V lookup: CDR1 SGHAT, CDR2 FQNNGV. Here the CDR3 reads CASSLTSGGVLTGELFF. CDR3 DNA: TGTGCCAGCAGCTTGACTAGCGGGGGGGTCCTCACCGGGGAGCTGTTTTTT. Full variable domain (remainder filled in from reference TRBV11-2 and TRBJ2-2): EAGVAQSPRYKIIEKRQSVAFWCNPISGHATLYWYQQILGQGPKLLIQFQNNGVVDDSQLPKDRFSAERLKGVDSTLKIQPAKLEDSAVYLCASSLTSGGVLTGELFFGEGSRLTVL.

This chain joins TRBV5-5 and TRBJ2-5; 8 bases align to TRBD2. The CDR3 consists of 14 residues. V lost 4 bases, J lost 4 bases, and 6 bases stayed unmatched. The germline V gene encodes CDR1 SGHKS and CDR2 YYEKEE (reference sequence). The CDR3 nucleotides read TGTGCCAGCAGCAGAGGACTAGCTCCAGAGACCCAGTACTTC. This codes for CASSRGLAPETQYF.

The CDR3 region has the DNA TGTGCCAGTAGTGAGACAGGGGTGGGAGAGACCCAGTACTTC. It translates to CASSETGVGETQYF. The rearrangement uses TRBV19 and TRBJ2-5, with 8 bases fitting TRBD1. Germline-derived CDR1 and CDR2 are LNHDA and SQIVND (reference sequence). The J segment lost 4 bases and the V segment lost 5 bases, leaving 6 bases of the junction unmatched. This CDR3 comprises 14 residues.

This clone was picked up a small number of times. Written as DNA, the CDR3 is TGTGCCAGCAGCCAACCGGGACAGGGGGCAGATACGCAGTATTTT. As protein: CASSQPGQGADTQYF. The V gene is TRBV3-1 (or the pseudogene TRBV3-2), the J gene TRBJ2-3; TRBD1 aligns across 11 bases. CDR1 is LGHDT, CDR2 YNNKEL, per germline (reference sequence). This CDR3 region has 15 residues. Unmatched junction bases numbered 2, after V lost 2 bases and J lost 4 bases.

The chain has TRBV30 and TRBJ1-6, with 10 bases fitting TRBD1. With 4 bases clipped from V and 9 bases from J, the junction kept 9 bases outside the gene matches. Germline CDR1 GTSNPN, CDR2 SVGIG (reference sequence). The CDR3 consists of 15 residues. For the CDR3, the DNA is TGTGCCTGGATGGCTGGGACAGGGGAAAGTTCACCCCTCCACTTT. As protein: CAWMAGTGESSPLHF.

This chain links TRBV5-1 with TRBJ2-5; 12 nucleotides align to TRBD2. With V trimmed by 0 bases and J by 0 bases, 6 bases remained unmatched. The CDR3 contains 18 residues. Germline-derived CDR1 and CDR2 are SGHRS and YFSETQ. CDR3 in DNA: TGCGCCAGCAGCTTGGATCTAGCGGGGGGGGCGTACCAAGAGACCCAGTACTTC. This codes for CASSLDLAGGAYQETQYF.

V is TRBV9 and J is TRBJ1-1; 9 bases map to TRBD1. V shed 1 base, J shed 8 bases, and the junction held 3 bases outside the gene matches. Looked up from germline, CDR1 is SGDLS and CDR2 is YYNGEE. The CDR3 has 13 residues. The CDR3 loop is CASSVSGTGEAFF. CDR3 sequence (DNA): TGTGCCAGCAGCGTATCCGGGACAGGGGAAGCTTTCTTT.

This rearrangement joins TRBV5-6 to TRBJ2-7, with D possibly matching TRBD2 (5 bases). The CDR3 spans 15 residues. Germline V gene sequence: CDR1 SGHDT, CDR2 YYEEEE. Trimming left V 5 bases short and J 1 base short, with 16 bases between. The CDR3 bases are TGTGCCAGCAGTCTTAGCGTTACTCGTTCCTACGAGCAGTACTTC. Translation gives CASSLSVTRSYEQYF.